What follows are 15 T cell receptor gamma chains derived from one specimen sequenced in a study of gamma-delta chains in newborns, infants, children. TCRdb re-called the reads with CATT. The table shows more than 800 gamma-chain clones, with under 2.5% occurring only once. Sequenced sample: blood. These receptors originate from a child who was a newborn, infant or young child, either healthy, febrile or measles-vaccinated (not recorded which).

There are a few counts of this clone. This may arise from a read error, as a much more abundant clone is one base away. V gene TRGV9 combines with J gene TRGJP. This CDR3 is built from 17 residues. In germline, CDR1 is GITISATS, CDR2 ISYDGTV (reference sequence). CDR3 residues: CALWEAPQELGKKVKVF. The CDR3 DNA reads TGTGCCTTGTGGGAGGCCCCACAAGAGTTGGGCAAAAAAGTCAAGGTATTT.

The table lists this clone with a few counts. A far larger clone is off by one base, so a read error is likely. The genes are TRGV4 and TRGJ1 or TRGJ2. In germline, CDR1 is EGSTGY, CDR2 YDSYTSSV. V shed 5 bases and J 12 bases; nucleotides not matched to a gene: 7. The CDR3 is made up of 10 amino acids. This CDR3 reads CATWVVRKLF. The CDR3 DNA sequence: TGTGCCACCTGGGTCGTTAGGAAACTCTTT.

Points on this clone: For this DNA, TCRdb reports the protein of a much larger clone, which diverges at residue 8, most likely from a read error; the protein presented here is translated directly from the DNA. The chain joins TRGV9 to TRGJP. This CDR3 is built from 16 residues. CDR1 GITISATS and CDR2 ISYDGTV come from the germline V gene (reference sequence). The ends lost 2 bases at V and 9 bases at J; junction bases unmatched: 7. The DNA of the CDR3 is TGTGCCTTGTGGGAGGGGCCCTGGTTGGGCAAAAAAATCAAGGTATTT. Residues: CALWEGPWLGKKIKVF.

Only a few counts were recorded for this clone. The protein TCRdb lists belongs to a much larger clone and differs from this DNA's translation at residue 5, which points to a read error; the protein shown is made from the DNA. The J gene is TRGJP, the V gene TRGV9. This CDR3 region has 16 residues. Germline loops: CDR1 GITISATS, CDR2 ISYDGTV (reference sequence). The CDR3: CALWGVRELGKKIKVF. The CDR3 DNA follows: TGTGCCTTGTGGGGGGTGCGGGAGTTGGGCAAAAAAATCAAGGTATTT.

The sample holds a few counts of this clone. The protein in TCRdb stems from a much larger clone and differs at residue 4 from this DNA's translation, likely a read error; here the protein is translated from the DNA. The J gene is TRGJ1 or TRGJ2, the V gene TRGV9. There are 13 residues in the CDR3. The germline gives CDR1 GITISATS, CDR2 ISYDGTV (reference sequence). The CDR3 nucleotides read TGTGCCTTGCGGGAGTGGATTTATTATAAGAAACTCTTT. Protein product: CALREWIYYKKLF.

This clone was picked up a small number of times. Translating this DNA gives a protein that differs at residue 6 from the TCRdb one, which belongs to a much larger clone; a read error is likely, and the protein shown is this translation. The chain employs TRGV4 and TRGJ1 or TRGJ2. The CDR3 has 11 residues. With V trimmed by 3 bases and J by 7 bases, 3 bases remained unmatched. Germline CDR1 EGSTGY, CDR2 YDSYTSSV. The CDR3 DNA reads TGTGCCACCTGGGATTCCTATAAGAAACTCTTT. Translating it yields CATWDSYKKLF.

This clone was observed a few times. Only one base separates this from a far larger clonotype, so it likely reflects a read error. Different DNA sequences within this sample yield the same CDR3. V is TRGV4 and J is TRGJ1 or TRGJ2. Looked up from germline, CDR1 is EGSTGY and CDR2 is YDSYTSSV. The CDR3 covers 10 residues. The CDR3 protein is CATWYYKKLF. The DNA of the CDR3 is TGTGCTACCTGGTATTATAAGAAACTCTTT.

As regards this clone: This may be a read error, as it is one base from a much larger clone. This chain connects TRGV8 to TRGJP2. The length of the CDR3 is 9 residues. Germline V gene sequence: CDR1 VENAVY, CDR2 YDSYNSRV. J lost 16 bases, V lost 4 bases, and 3 bases had no gene match. The CDR3 DNA is TGTGCCACCTGGGAGGGCAAGACGTTT. It translates to CATWEGKTF.

Details on this clone: Translating this DNA gives a protein that differs at residue 4 from the TCRdb one, which belongs to a much larger clone; a read error is likely, and the protein shown is this translation. V gene TRGV4 combines with J gene TRGJ1 or TRGJ2. This CDR3 is built from 11 residues. Trimming took 9 bases from V and 3 from J; bases not matched to a gene: 5. The V gene's germline CDR1 is EGSTGY and CDR2 YDSYTSSV. The CDR3 protein is CATRVYYKKLF. The CDR3 nucleotides read TGTGCCACCCGGGTTTATTATAAGAAACTCTTT.

This clone is large by share. J is TRGJ1 or TRGJ2 and V is TRGV3. Germline assignment: CDR1 VTNTFY and CDR2 YDVSTARD (reference sequence). Trimming cost V 3 bases and J 7 bases; bases outside gene matches: 3. The CDR3 has 11 amino acids. CDR3 in DNA: TGTGCCACCTGGGACGCCTATAAGAAACTCTTT. This sequence encodes CATWDAYKKLF.

In the case of this clone: TCRdb pairs this DNA with a much larger clone's protein that differs at residue 8, likely a read error; the protein shown was translated from the DNA. The chain combines TRGV8 with TRGJP1. Germline V CDR1 and CDR2: VENAVY, YDSYNSRV. V gave up 2 bases and J gave up 7 bases; unmatched junction bases: 7. The CDR3 consists of 14 residues. CDR3 in DNA: TGTGCCACCTGGGATAAGGGCATTGGTTGGTTCAAGATATTT. It yields the protein CATWDKGIGWFKIF.

This clone has only a few counts. A read error may be the cause here, since a much bigger clone is one base away. Within the sample, other DNA sequences also encode this same CDR3. The chain has TRGV9 and TRGJ1 or TRGJ2. In germline, CDR1 is GITISATS, CDR2 ISYDGTV (reference sequence). The CDR3 is 11 residues long. The CDR3 is CALWEVRKKLF. The CDR3 coding sequence is TGTGCCTTGTGGGAGGTGCGGAAGAAGCTCTTT.

Remarks on this clone: Relative to the germline gene, one junction end is altered; a read error may explain this. The chain recombines TRGV9 with TRGJ1 or TRGJ2. The CDR3 contains 16 residues. In germline, CDR1 is GITISATS, CDR2 ISYDGTV (reference sequence). The CDR3 DNA is TGTGCCTTGTGGGAGGTGCAAGGGGTGGGCCAACACATAAAGGTCTTT. Translation gives CALWEVQGVGQHIKVF.

As concerns this clone: The TCRdb protein comes from a much larger clone and disagrees with this DNA's translation at residue 5, likely due to a read error; the protein given here is derived from the DNA. Here the CDR3 DNA reads TGTGCCTTGTGGGTCGTAGAGTTGGGCAAAAAAATCAAGGTATTT. Its protein is CALWVVELGKKIKVF. The genes are TRGV9 and TRGJP. CDR3 size: 15 residues. V was pared by 5 bases and J by 6 bases, with 4 bases of the junction left unmatched. The V gene's germline CDR1 is GITISATS and CDR2 ISYDGTV (reference sequence).

This clone was seen more than once but under ten times. A much larger clone differs by one base, so this may be a read error. Other DNA sequences in the sample encode the same CDR3. The V gene is TRGV4, the J gene TRGJP1. The CDR3 length is 16 residues. Germline V lookup: CDR1 EGSTGY, CDR2 YDSYTSSV. The CDR3 nucleotides read TGTGCCACCTGGGATGGGCGATATACTACTGGTTGGTTCAAGATATTT. Protein: CATWDGRYTTGWFKIF.